The 18 T cell receptor beta chains given below trace back to one sample, sequenced in a study of Graves' ophthalmopathy and Graves' hyperthyroidism. The authors amplified TCR beta CDR3 regions from RNA transcripts. HTBI primers served in a first-round RT-PCR, which a second-round multiplex PCR followed. TCRdb re-called the multiplex PCR reads through MiXCR, storing one row per CDR3 protein. The profile shows about 410,000 distinct CDR3 sequences, around 18% of them singletons. Sequencing used peripheral blood. The receptor source for this set is a woman aged 18-30 years with Graves' ophthalmopathy.

The chain has TRBV20-1 and TRBJ2-5, with 9 bases that match TRBD2. Trimming took 4 bases from V and 0 from J; bases not matched to a gene: 12. The CDR3 has 17 residues. Germline CDR1 and CDR2: DFQATT and SNEGSKA (reference sequence). The CDR3 nucleotides read TGCAGTGCTAAAGGGGAGGTAGCTAGCGGGAACCAAGAGACCCAGTACTTC. It yields the protein CSAKGEVASGNQETQYF.

This clonotype was detected only a few times. This chain uses TRBV11-2 with TRBJ1-1; D is possibly TRBD1 (5 bases). Germline V CDR1 and CDR2: SGHAT, FQNNGV. The CDR3 sequence is 14 residues long. Deletions cut 0 bases from V and 5 bases from J, with 10 bases between. The CDR3 sequence: CASSLDRALTEAFF. The CDR3 DNA reads as TGTGCCAGCAGCTTAGACAGGGCTCTTACTGAAGCTTTCTTT.

The V and J genes are TRBV6-1 and TRBJ2-7; 12 nucleotides line up with TRBD2. This CDR3 contains 17 residues. The V and J ends lost 4 bases and 3 bases, in that order; junction bases with no gene match: 10. Germline V gene sequence: CDR1 MNHNS, CDR2 SASEGT. CDR3 sequence reads: CASSGSRLAGGHYEQYF. In nucleotides, the CDR3 is TGTGCCAGCAGTGGGAGTAGGCTAGCGGGAGGGCACTACGAGCAGTACTTC.

The chain employs TRBV7-9 and TRBJ2-7, with 7 bases identical to TRBD1. The V gene end was trimmed by 7 bases and the J gene end by 2 bases; junction bases not matched to a gene: 5. Germline V gene lookup returns CDR1 SEHNR and CDR2 FQNEAQ (reference sequence). The CDR3 sequence is 13 residues long. This chain's CDR3 is CASTRGSPYEQYF. CDR3 DNA sequence: TGTGCCAGCACCAGGGGGTCCCCCTACGAGCAGTACTTC. Drawing the rest from reference TRBV7-9 and TRBJ2-7, the complete variable domain is DTGVSQNPRHKITKRGQNVTFRCDPISEHNRLYWYRQTLGQGPEFLTYFQNEAQLEKSRLLSDRFSAERPKGSFSTLEIQRTEQGDSAMYLCASTRGSPYEQYFGPGTRLTVT.

This clonotype has ten or more counts. The chain couples TRBV7-9 to TRBJ2-7, with D uncertain. With 7 bases removed from V and 6 bases from J, the gap between germline ends came to 10 bases. The CDR3 length is 11 residues. Per the germline V gene, CDR1 is SEHNR and CDR2 is FQNEAQ (reference sequence). The DNA of the CDR3 is TGTGCCAGCACCGGGTGGGGCGAGCAGTACTTC. Its translation is CASTGWGEQYF.

The chain has TRBV12-3 or TRBV12-4 and TRBJ2-2; D remains unclear. Trimming pared 3 bases from V and 5 bases from J, leaving 10 bases between. This CDR3 has 14 amino acids. The CDR3 nucleotides are TGTGCCAGCAGTTTTGGGTCCTATACCGGGGAGCTGTTTTTT. As protein: CASSFGSYTGELFF.

This clonotype was counted ten times or more. With a much larger clone just one base away, this may be a read error. Because the CDR3 is missing its conserved closing phenylalanine or tryptophan, this is likely a read error. The chain joins TRBV6-5 to TRBJ1-5; D ambiguous. The CDR3 has 13 amino acids. V was shortened by 7 bases and J by 6 bases, with 13 bases between the two germline ends. Germline-derived CDR1 and CDR2 are MNHEY and SVGAGI. The CDR3 here is CASTFGVVQPQHS. The CDR3 nucleotides read TGTGCCAGCACTTTCGGTGTTGTTCAGCCCCAGCATTCT.

This clonotype was counted many times. V gene TRBV6-5 combines with J gene TRBJ2-7; D is perhaps TRBD1 (7 bases). The CDR3 runs to 15 residues. Trimming took 6 bases from V and 3 from J, leaving 18 bases between them. The germline CDR1 and CDR2 sequences are MNHEY and SVGAGI. CDR3 residues: CASSRTGEVDYEQYF. Written as DNA, the CDR3 is TGTGCCAGCAGCCGCACAGGGGAGGTGGACTACGAGCAGTACTTC.

This clonotype has a count of ten or more. The V call is TRBV12-3 or TRBV12-4, the J call TRBJ1-1; D gene unclear. The V gene lost 0 bases and the J gene lost 3 bases, with 8 bases spanning the gap. This CDR3 has 14 residues. The CDR3 DNA is TGTGCCAGCAGTTTAGCGGGTATGCACACTGAAGCTTTCTTT. It specifies CASSLAGMHTEAFF.

At least ten counts were recorded for this clonotype. V gene TRBV28 combines with J gene TRBJ2-5; possibly TRBD1 for D (6 bases). Germline loops: CDR1 MDHEN, CDR2 SYDVKM. V shed 6 bases and J shed 5 bases, with 22 bases lying between them. This CDR3 is built from 16 residues. CDR3 sequence reads: CASSPITLQGVETQYF. The CDR3, as DNA: TGTGCCAGCAGCCCGATAACCTTACAGGGTGTCGAGACCCAGTACTTC.

The sample holds many counts of this clonotype. This chain links TRBV28 with TRBJ2-7; the match to TRBD1 covers 7 bases. V lost 2 bases to trimming and J lost 0 bases; unmatched junction nucleotides: 7. Germline lookup yields CDR1 MDHEN and CDR2 SYDVKM. The length of the CDR3 is 16 residues. The chain's CDR3 is CASSLGFPGGSYEQYF. CDR3 in DNA: TGTGCCAGCAGTTTAGGTTTTCCAGGGGGCTCCTACGAGCAGTACTTC.

This clonotype was observed many times. This sequence joins TRBV20-1 and TRBJ2-7; TRBD2 aligns across 8 bases. The V gene end was trimmed by 5 bases and the J gene end by 1 base; junction bases not matched to a gene: 7. This CDR3 spans 14 amino acids. Germline CDR1 reads DFQATT; CDR2 reads SNEGSKA (reference sequence). CDR3: CSARKRERSYEQYF. The CDR3, as DNA: TGCAGTGCTCGAAAGCGGGAGAGGTCCTACGAGCAGTACTTC.

The CDR3 DNA reads as TGTGCCAGCAGTGGTAGAGACAGGGGAGACACTGAAGCTTTCTTT. Translated: CASSGRDRGDTEAFF. The genes are TRBV2 and TRBJ1-1, with 8 bases aligning to TRBD1. CDR3 length: 15 residues. Germline loops: CDR1 SNHLY, CDR2 FYNNEI. The ends lost 4 bases at V and 3 bases at J; junction bases unmatched: 7.

This clonotype has at least ten counts. This chain links TRBV6-2 or TRBV6-3 with TRBJ2-2; TRBD2 matches 7 bases. CDR1 MNHEY and CDR2 SVGEGT come from the germline V gene. With V trimmed by 7 bases and J by 1 base, 9 bases remained unmatched. This CDR3 has 16 residues. The chain's CDR3 is CASNPRRGMNTGELFF. The CDR3 DNA reads as TGTGCCAGCAACCCGAGGCGGGGGATGAACACCGGGGAGCTGTTTTTT.

This clonotype occurred many times. Here the CDR3 reads CASSLQGHGFATKNIQYF. Here the CDR3 DNA reads TGTGCCAGCAGCCTACAGGGTCACGGTTTCGCGACCAAAAACATTCAGTACTTC. This chain connects TRBV6-5 to TRBJ2-4; D perhaps matches TRBD1 (6 bases). The CDR3 length is 18 residues. The V end lost 6 bases, the J end lost 2 bases, and 23 bases lay between the germline ends. Germline lookup yields CDR1 MNHEY and CDR2 SVGAGI.

This clonotype was detected many times. This sequence joins TRBV15 and TRBJ2-7; D is uncertain. The CDR3 contains 17 residues. V lost 0 bases and J lost 3, with 18 bases in between. Germline loops: CDR1 LNHNV, CDR2 YYDKDF (reference sequence). The CDR3 region is CATSRDRRLLTSYEQYF. The CDR3 DNA reads TGTGCCACCAGCAGAGATCGGCGCCTTTTAACCAGCTACGAGCAGTACTTC.

This clonotype was counted at least ten times. The rearrangement joins TRBV7-2 to TRBJ1-6; 9 bases fit TRBD1. The CDR3 length is 15 residues. V was pared by 3 bases and J by 7 bases, with 4 bases of the junction left unmatched. Looked up from germline, CDR1 is SGHTA and CDR2 is FQGNSA. CDR3 in DNA: TGTGCCAGCAGCTTGGGGACAGGGCTAAATTCACCCCTCCACTTT. Its protein is CASSLGTGLNSPLHF.

This clonotype was detected ten times or more. The genes are TRBV20-1 and TRBJ2-5; possibly TRBD1 or TRBD2 for D (5 bases each). The germline V gene encodes CDR1 DFQATT and CDR2 SNEGSKA (reference sequence). This CDR3 contains 12 residues. Deletions cut 2 bases from V and 4 bases from J, with 8 bases between. CDR3 in amino acids: CSARWGRETQYF. In nucleotides, the CDR3 is TGCAGTGCTAGATGGGGGAGAGAGACCCAGTACTTC.